This TCR beta chain originates from a study of cytomegalovirus exposure and HLA in healthy donors. Study background: About 85 million unique TCRs from HLA-typed donors were held in an early release of data. General study points: The authors reported that TCR beta sequences could predict HLA-A and HLA-B alleles. These predictions were accurate for most subjects in the first cohort. DRB1 had the most TCR associations and HLA-C the fewest, a later analysis found, with rates varying by HLA locus. A previous analysis found most TCR beta V segments productive roughly 90% or roughly 30% of the time.

Regarding this clone: Its target is not known.

With 60 Vbeta and 13 Jbeta primers, the PCR was carried out. Profiling relied on immunoSEQ multiplex PCR, and the TCRdb table lists in-frame clones only, not all of them. Recorded for this sample: about 84,000 clones. Deletions cut 8 bases from V and 0 bases from J, with 13 bases between. The length of the CDR3 is 15 residues. Germline assignment: CDR1 SGHAT and CDR2 FQNNGV. The clonotype comes from a middle-aged man in good health and CMV-seronegative. The sequencing sample was made of PBMCs. The chain carries TRBV11-2 and TRBJ2-2; the D is unclear. The CDR3 region has the DNA TGTGCCAGCGCCCTGGCAGGTTCGAACACCGGGGAGCTGTTTTTT. Amino acid sequence: CASALAGSNTGELFF. The variable domain in full, with the rest retrieved from reference TRBV11-2 and TRBJ2-2, is EAGVAQSPRYKIIEKRQSVAFWCNPISGHATLYWYQQILGQGPKLLIQFQNNGVVDDSQLPKDRFSAERLKGVDSTLKIQPAKLEDSAVYLCASALAGSNTGELFFGEGSRLTVL.